Listed here are 32 T cell receptor beta chains from one sample, sequenced in a study of T-cell reconstitution after alpha-beta-depleted transplantation in children. Preparation of the TCRbeta library involved a method that used unique molecular identifiers. From the PCR reads, TCRdb called clonotypes with MiXCR, one entry per CDR3 protein. The table has approximately 170,000 distinct CDR3 sequences, around 10% seen once. The sequencing here drew on PBMCs, taken before TCRalphabeta/CD19-depleted stem cell transplant. The source is a boy younger than 10 with acute myeloid leukemia, due to receive a stem cell transplant.

At least ten counts were recorded for this clonotype. At one end, the junction sequence differs from germline, possibly due to a read error. This chain joins TRBV7-2 and TRBJ2-1, with D hard to call. CDR1 and CDR2 (germline): SGHTA, FQGNSA. The CDR3 runs 13 residues. The DNA for the CDR3 is TGTGCCAGCAGCTTAGGCTTACCCAACGGGCGGCTCTTC. Translating gives CASSLGLPNGRLF.

Many counts were recorded for this clonotype. The chain has TRBV28 and TRBJ2-5; D uncertain. Trimming left V 2 bases short and J 1 base short, with 11 bases between. In germline, CDR1 is MDHEN, CDR2 SYDVKM. The CDR3 consists of 15 residues. The CDR3 DNA follows: TGTGCCAGCAGTTTACAGGATCGTTTCCAAGAGACCCAGTACTTC. This gives the protein CASSLQDRFQETQYF. Based on the CDR3 plus reference TRBV28 and TRBJ2-5, the full variable domain is DVKVTQSSRYLVKRTGEKVFLECVQDMDHENMFWYRQDPGLGLRLIYFSYDVKMKEKGDIPEGYSVSREKKERFSLILESASTNQTSMYLCASSLQDRFQETQYFGPGTRLLVL.

This clonotype was seen more than once but under ten times. The chain carries TRBV19 and TRBJ2-3, with 8 positions matching TRBD1. The CDR3 sequence is 15 residues long. With 8 bases clipped from V and 6 bases from J, the junction kept 13 bases outside the gene matches. Looked up from germline, CDR1 is LNHDA and CDR2 is SQIVND (reference sequence). This chain's CDR3 is CASSGQGGFLDTQYF. CDR3 DNA sequence: TGTGCCAGTTCTGGACAGGGTGGGTTCTTGGATACGCAGTATTTT.

This clonotype was picked up many times. CDR3 in DNA: TGCAGTGCTAGACAACCCGGCGACGTAGCGACCCCGTACGAGCAGTACTTC. It yields the protein CSARQPGDVATPYEQYF. The V gene is TRBV20-1, the J gene TRBJ2-7; tentative D call: TRBD2 (5 bases). The CDR3 runs 17 residues. Germline lookup yields CDR1 DFQATT and CDR2 SNEGSKA (reference sequence). V lost 2 bases to trimming and J lost 4 bases, with 24 bases between them.

This clonotype showed up many times. The chain employs TRBV10-3 and TRBJ2-1; D possibly corresponds to TRBD1 (6 bases). The CDR3 extends over 15 amino acids. With 0 bases removed from V and 2 bases from J, the gap between germline ends came to 8 bases. The germline V gene has CDR1 ENHRY and CDR2 SYGVKD. CDR3 in amino acids: CAISESAGAYNEQFF. The CDR3 region has the DNA TGTGCCATCAGTGAGTCGGCAGGGGCCTACAATGAGCAGTTCTTC.

This clonotype was picked up many times. This chain connects TRBV14 to TRBJ2-1; TRBD2 agrees at 7 bases. The CDR3 consists of 14 residues. Germline CDR1 and CDR2: SGHDN and FVKESK. V gave up 5 bases and J gave up 8 bases; unmatched junction bases: 9. The CDR3, as DNA: TGTGCCAGCAGCTATGTGGGGGGGGACGATGAGCAGTTCTTC. Amino acid sequence: CASSYVGGDDEQFF.

This clonotype came up many times. The CDR3 nucleotides are TGTGCCAGCAGTTACTATAGGGGGGGGTCAGTCACGCAGTATTTT. Its translation is CASSYYRGGSVTQYF. The rearrangement links TRBV6-5 to TRBJ2-3; TRBD2 might be the D (7 bases). In germline, CDR1 is MNHEY, CDR2 SVGAGI. V was clipped by 1 base and J by 9 bases, with 17 bases between them. The CDR3 is 15 residues long.

This clonotype showed up many times. This sequence joins TRBV12-3 or TRBV12-4 and TRBJ1-2, with TRBD1 as a possible D gene (6 bases). The CDR3 contains 14 residues. V dropped 2 bases and J dropped 4 bases, with 11 bases sitting between them. Here the CDR3 reads CASSLTGLTYGYTF. DNA of the CDR3: TGTGCCAGCAGTTTAACAGGGCTGACCTATGGCTACACCTTC.

This clonotype has a count of ten or more. The junction departs from the called germline gene at one end, perhaps through a read error. J is TRBJ1-6 and V is TRBV5-1; the match to TRBD1 covers 7 bases. The V gene's germline CDR1 is SGHRS and CDR2 YFSETQ. CDR3 length: 14 amino acids. In nucleotides, the CDR3 is TGTGCCAGCAGTTTGGCACAGGGGAACTCACCCCTCCACTTT. Translation: CASSLAQGNSPLHF.

As concerns this clonotype: A much larger clone differs from this one at a single base, so this may be a read error. The chain recombines TRBV18 with TRBJ2-3, with D perhaps matching TRBD2 (7 bases). The CDR3 covers 14 residues. V was trimmed by 4 bases and J by 2 bases, leaving 10 bases between them. Germline V gene lookup returns CDR1 KGHSH and CDR2 LQKENI. Written as DNA, the CDR3 is TGTGCCAGCTCACAGGGGGGGAACACAGATACGCAGTATTTT. It encodes CASSQGGNTDTQYF.

This clonotype appeared many times. The V and J genes are TRBV6-2 or TRBV6-3 and TRBJ2-1; 7 bases are a match to TRBD2. Trimming cost V 10 bases and J 4 bases; bases outside gene matches: 16. Germline V gene sequence: CDR1 MNHEY, CDR2 SVGEGT. CDR3 length: 16 amino acids. Written as DNA, the CDR3 is TGTGCCACTAATCCCGTTCTAGCGGAGAGTTACAATGAGCAGTTCTTC. As protein: CATNPVLAESYNEQFF.

This clonotype was recorded at least ten times. V usage is TRBV29-1 and J usage is TRBJ2-3; TRBD2 matches 10 bases. Germline V gives CDR1 SQVTM, CDR2 ANQGSEA. V lost 1 base, J lost 4 bases, and 11 bases stayed unmatched. This CDR3 comprises 17 residues. CDR3 nucleotides: TGCAGCGTTGAAGCGTCTAGCGGGAGAAGTCTAGCAGATACGCAGTATTTT. Translating gives CSVEASSGRSLADTQYF.

In this sample, this clonotype turned up many times. The chain carries TRBV5-6 and TRBJ1-6, with 7 bases aligning to TRBD1. Germline values: CDR1 SGHDT, CDR2 YYEEEE. J gave up 4 bases and V 4 bases, and 2 bases lay outside the gene matches. CDR3 length: 14 amino acids. The CDR3 loop is CASSQGVYNSPLHF. CDR3 DNA sequence: TGTGCCAGCAGCCAGGGGGTTTATAATTCACCCCTCCACTTT.

This clonotype was observed at least ten times. This CDR3 is CASSHATGNYGYTF. CDR3 sequence (DNA): TGTGCCAGCAGCCACGCCACGGGGAACTATGGCTACACCTTC. This chain links TRBV3-1 with TRBJ1-2; D gene uncertain. The CDR3 has 14 residues. Trimming pared 3 bases from V and 2 bases from J, leaving 10 bases between. Germline loops: CDR1 LGHDT, CDR2 YNNKEL (reference sequence).

Ten or more counts support this clonotype. In nucleotides, the CDR3 is TGTGCCAGCAGCCAAGACCGGGAACTCACAGATACGCAGTATTTT. It encodes CASSQDRELTDTQYF. The J gene is TRBJ2-3, the V gene TRBV3-1; a possible D gene is TRBD2 (5 bases). V lost 0 bases, J lost 2 bases, and 9 bases lay in between. Germline loops: CDR1 LGHDT, CDR2 YNNKEL (reference sequence). The length of the CDR3 is 15 residues.

The gene calls are TRBV7-2 and TRBJ2-3; 8 positions agree with TRBD1. Germline assignment: CDR1 SGHTA and CDR2 FQGNSA. This CDR3 has 16 amino acids. V was clipped by 0 bases and J by 5 bases; unmatched bases: 7. CDR3 bases: TGTGCCAGCAGCTTAGCGCGACGACAGGGGATAGATACGCAGTATTTT. Its protein product is CASSLARRQGIDTQYF.

This clonotype was seen only a few times. This chain connects TRBV4-1 to TRBJ2-5, with D uncertain. The V end lost 2 bases, the J end lost 6 bases, and 7 bases lay between the germline ends. The CDR3 length is 12 residues. CDR1 and CDR2 (germline): MGHRA, YSYEKL. The CDR3 spells CASSQLGKTQYF. CDR3 bases: TGCGCCAGCAGCCAACTAGGGAAGACCCAGTACTTC.

This clonotype was observed at least ten times. The chain carries TRBV4-1 and TRBJ2-2, with D uncertain. V gave up 2 bases and J gave up 7 bases, with 2 bases separating them. The V gene's germline CDR1 is MGHRA and CDR2 YSYEKL. This CDR3 has 11 amino acids. In DNA, the CDR3 is TGCGCCAGCAGCCAAAACGGGGAGCTGTTTTTT. Its translation is CASSQNGELFF.

This clonotype showed up many times. The rearrangement joins TRBV5-1 to TRBJ2-7; 7 bases are a match to TRBD2. Germline lookup yields CDR1 SGHRS and CDR2 YFSETQ. Trimming cost V 7 bases and J 0 bases; bases outside gene matches: 4. The CDR3 loop spans 13 amino acids. The CDR3 loop reads CASGGTTSYEQYF. CDR3 bases: TGCGCCAGCGGCGGGACTACCTCCTACGAGCAGTACTTC.

In this sample, this clonotype turned up many times. The V and J genes are TRBV20-1 and TRBJ2-7, with TRBD2 matching over 7 bases. Germline CDR1 and CDR2: DFQATT and SNEGSKA (reference sequence). With V trimmed by 5 bases and J by 6 bases, 10 bases remained unmatched. The CDR3 totals 13 residues. The CDR3 protein is CSAVHPGEGEQYV. CDR3 nucleotides: TGCAGTGCTGTCCACCCCGGGGAGGGCGAGCAGTACGTC.

This clonotype was detected ten times or more. The chain recombines TRBV20-1 with TRBJ2-1; 9 nucleotides agree with TRBD1. CDR3 length: 12 residues. Germline loops: CDR1 DFQATT, CDR2 SNEGSKA (reference sequence). The trim removed 4 bases at V and 6 bases at J, leaving 1 base unmatched. The CDR3 loop is CSATTGGNEQFF. In nucleotides, the CDR3 is TGCAGTGCTACGACAGGGGGCAATGAGCAGTTCTTC.

This clonotype was counted ten times or more. This rearrangement joins TRBV5-1 to TRBJ2-3, with 9 bases that match TRBD2. The CDR3 sequence is 14 residues long. J gave up 4 bases and V 4 bases, and 4 bases lay outside the gene matches. Per germline, CDR1 SGHRS and CDR2 YFSETQ. The DNA of the CDR3 is TGCGCCAGCAGCCCCCTAGCGGGATCAGATACGCAGTATTTT. This translates into CASSPLAGSDTQYF.

This clonotype came up many times. The chain combines TRBV2 with TRBJ1-5; D is ambiguous. Germline values: CDR1 SNHLY, CDR2 FYNNEI. Trimming cost V 2 bases and J 6 bases, with 8 bases left between them. The CDR3 extends over 13 amino acids. CDR3 loop: CASSETAGQPQHF. In DNA, the CDR3 is TGTGCCAGCAGTGAAACAGCGGGTCAGCCCCAGCATTTT.

The chain combines TRBV15 with TRBJ2-3; D gene ambiguous. Germline CDR1 LNHNV, CDR2 YYDKDF (reference sequence). With 5 bases removed from V and 0 bases from J, the gap between germline ends came to 15 bases. The CDR3 consists of 16 residues. In nucleotides, the CDR3 is TGTGCCACCAGCGACCCCCGAAGATCTAGCACAGATACGCAGTATTTT. It translates to CATSDPRRSSTDTQYF.

This clonotype showed up many times. V and J are TRBV20-1 and TRBJ1-3; 10 bases are shared with TRBD1. Germline V gene sequence: CDR1 DFQATT, CDR2 SNEGSKA (reference sequence). Trimming took 4 bases from V and 4 from J; bases not matched to a gene: 10. The CDR3 extends over 16 amino acids. The CDR3 nucleotides are TGCAGTGCTACCCGGGACAGGGGCAAAATCGGAAACACCATATATTTT. Translated: CSATRDRGKIGNTIYF.

V is TRBV20-1 and J is TRBJ2-3; 8 nucleotides match TRBD1. Germline V gene lookup returns CDR1 DFQATT and CDR2 SNEGSKA (reference sequence). This CDR3 comprises 16 residues. V lost 6 bases to trimming and J lost 1 base; unmatched junction nucleotides: 12. CDR3 bases: TGCAGTGCCCTTGGACAGGGCCAGATCCGCACAGATACGCAGTATTTT. This codes for CSALGQGQIRTDTQYF.

Many counts were recorded for this clonotype. J is TRBJ2-3 and V is TRBV10-3; tentatively, D is TRBD2 (6 bases). Germline lookup yields CDR1 ENHRY and CDR2 SYGVKD. The CDR3 runs to 14 residues. Trimming pared 4 bases from V and 1 base from J, leaving 9 bases between. In nucleotides, the CDR3 is TGTGCCATCAGTGTCGGCGGGGGCACAGATACGCAGTATTTT. As protein: CAISVGGGTDTQYF.

DNA for the CDR3: TGTGCCAGCAGTTACGCTCGGGGCCGAGCTTTCTTT. This sequence encodes CASSYARGRAFF. The chain uses TRBV6-5 and TRBJ1-1; TRBD1 might be the D (5 bases). The CDR3 runs 12 residues. Germline V lookup: CDR1 MNHEY, CDR2 SVGAGI. Deletions cut 2 bases from V and 10 bases from J, with 11 bases between.

This clonotype was observed at least ten times. The chain carries TRBV10-3 and TRBJ2-3, with TRBD2 identical over 8 bases. J was trimmed by 2 bases and V by 7 bases; bases with no gene match: 5. CDR1 and CDR2 from the germline V gene are ENHRY and SYGVKD. The CDR3 runs 14 residues. The CDR3 here is CAIKAGGLTDTQYF. Here the CDR3 DNA reads TGTGCCATCAAGGCGGGGGGTCTCACAGATACGCAGTATTTT.

This clonotype was picked up many times. This chain's CDR3 is CASSYGGNQPQHF. CDR3 DNA sequence: TGTGCCAGCAGTTACGGGGGAAATCAGCCCCAGCATTTT. This chain joins TRBV6-5 and TRBJ1-5; perhaps TRBD1 as D (5 bases). Germline loops: CDR1 MNHEY, CDR2 SVGAGI. This CDR3 comprises 13 residues. Trimming cost V 2 bases and J 4 bases, with 6 bases left between them.

This clonotype was found many times. The J gene is TRBJ2-6, the V gene TRBV20-1, with 7 bases lining up with TRBD2. This CDR3 region has 15 residues. CDR1 is DFQATT and CDR2 is SNEGSKA in the germline V gene (reference sequence). V lost 2 bases to trimming and J lost 3 bases; unmatched junction nucleotides: 4. This CDR3 is CSARWPGGGANVLTF. CDR3 nucleotides: TGCAGTGCTAGATGGCCGGGAGGTGGGGCCAACGTCCTGACTTTC.

The sample holds many counts of this clonotype. Written as DNA, the CDR3 is TGTGCCAGCACTTCCCTCGGGGGACGCGGCGGGGCTTTCTTT. Translation: CASTSLGGRGGAFF. This chain uses TRBV6-2 or TRBV6-3 with TRBJ1-1; a possible D gene is TRBD1 (5 bases). CDR1 MNHEY and CDR2 SVGEGT come from the germline V gene. Trimming took 7 bases from V and 11 from J, leaving 23 bases between them. The CDR3 is 14 residues long.